This T cell receptor (beta chain) was identified in a study of regulatory T cells in long-lasting Graves disease (dated by TCRdb to about 2021). Context from the whole study: Antithyroid drugs had been taken for less than 3 months by newly diagnosed Graves' disease patients. Persistent Graves' disease patients were compared with newly diagnosed Graves' disease patients by peripheral blood TCR sequencing and RNA sequencing. The study took place in China and was registered as a clinical trial. A total of some 33 samples were covered by TCR sequencing, comprising approximately 13 persistent and 20 newly diagnosed Graves' disease patients.

This clonotype was seen a handful of times. This receptor's antigen is unknown. The input lacks base qualities; no much larger clone sits a single base away. Overall results and qualifications from the work: Preferential use of TRBV28, TRBJ1-2 and TRBJ2-5 was observed in persistent disease, whereas TRBV20-1 and TRBJ2-1 were favored in newly diagnosed disease. Peripheral blood alone was examined, since thyroid tissue, which constituted the primary lesion, could not be accessed. Patients with persistent disease shared more public clonotypes (fewer than 3,000) than newly diagnosed patients did (approximately 1,000). Lower TCR Shannon entropy and fewer highly expanded clones were observed in persistent Graves' disease patients than in newly diagnosed patients, which suggested clonal expansion. Sequencing and analysis were limited to the TCR beta chain. The authors acknowledged the small sample size as a limitation that may reduce accuracy.

Trimming leaves V shorter by 7 bases and J shorter by 8 bases, with the junction holding 7 bases beyond the gene matches. From its cysteine to its phenylalanine, the CDR3 spans 13 amino acids. The CDR3 DNA has 39 bases and is translated from base 1. The germline V gene encodes CDR1 SNHLY and CDR2 FYNNEI. Libraries came from multiplex PCR. The reads were generated on an Illumina HiSeq 4000. To build TCR beta libraries, CDR3 regions were amplified by Arm-PCR using iRepertoire HTBI primers. Gel purification was performed on PCR products prior to sequencing. The study's processing was this. Across samples, around 62 TRBV and 15 or so TRBJ segments were identified and used for gene usage analysis of CDR3 amino acid clonotypes. Filtered high-quality paired reads were merged into contigs using COPE and FqMerger. BLAST was used to align contigs to the IMGT TRBV, TRBD and TRBJ reference genes, and CDR3 was defined following IMGT. Any clonotype with a frequency above 0.1% was classified as a highly expanded clone. Shannon entropy served as the measure of repertoire diversity, while the Gini coefficient captured V-J evenness. Public clonotypes were defined as clonotypes shared by more than one individual. Starting from the raw public reads, TCRdb applied fastp trimming at Q25, assembled clones with MiXCR and retained in-frame beta chains. Identical CDR3 protein sequences are pooled into one entry, listed with their most common genes and DNA. TCRdb, not the authors, supplied the V and J calls. This sample gives some 350,000 distinct CDR3 sequences in total; 15% to 20% of them show up just once. Clones ranked in the top ten supply around 20% of the sample.

Taken with the paper, the label for time point translates to: newly diagnosed GD, antithyroid drugs for less than 3 months. RNA was extracted from PBMCs in TRIzol for both TCR sequencing and RNA sequencing. The diagnosis of Graves' disease was made according to American Thyroid Association guidelines. Patients for the study were recruited at an endocrinology department in Xi'an, China. Each patient gave approximately 9 milliliters of peripheral blood, collected in an EDTA anticoagulant tube. Ficoll Paque Plus density gradient separation was used to isolate PBMCs, and no further T cell sorting was performed. RNA quality was checked with an Agilent 2100 Bioanalyzer and agarose gel, and concentration with a NanoDrop 2000. The data also belong to a second study, concerning T cells in Graves' hyperthyroidism and ophthalmopathy. Taken from the second paper: Graves' hyperthyroidism was defined as stable when no progression to ophthalmopathy occurred over 18 months of follow-up. Hyperthyroidism patients were newly diagnosed, had a disease duration of under 2 months, and were aged 18 to 65 years. Any patient with an uncontrolled infection, another autoimmune disease, pregnancy or lactation was excluded. Diagnoses were based on clinical symptoms, serum thyroxine and TRAb, thyroid ultrasound and orbital computed tomography. A first-round RT-PCR of the TCR CDR3 used the HTBI primer set with the Qiagen OneStep RT-PCR kit. Most expanded thyroid clonotypes (frequency above 0.001) were also found in blood, which suggests that blood repertoires may mirror thyroid immune responses. A model built on a 13 V-J signature distinguished ophthalmopathy from stable hyperthyroidism, reaching 87.88% sensitivity and 81.08% specificity in cross-validation and 80%/75% in testing. In validation, the model predicted progression to ophthalmopathy with approximately 71% sensitivity and around 72% specificity, a median of about 6 months before onset. TCR V-J signatures able to tell the groups apart were searched for in a discovery cohort of 95 or so patients, of whom around 43 had Graves' ophthalmopathy and 55 to 60 had stable Graves' hyperthyroidism. Prospective prediction of ophthalmopathy was tested in an independent validation cohort consisting of roughly 19 hyperthyroidism patients and more than 15 patients who later progressed to ophthalmopathy. The 75 to 100 discovery patients were randomly divided into training and test sets at a 7:3 ratio. Thyroid tissue and blood T-cell repertoires from over 5 Graves' hyperthyroidism patients were also compared in the study. Following sampling, methimazole starting at 30 mg daily was given to hyperthyroidism patients, and high-dose intravenous methylprednisolone was given to ophthalmopathy patients. Libraries were constructed in a second round of multiplex PCR, after which size selection and purification were performed. Paired-end sequencing of the libraries was performed with 100 bp reads on an Illumina HiSeq2000. Raw data were processed with SOAPnuke, discarding reads with adapters, uncalled bases, mean Phred below 15, or no exact constant-primer or identifier match. High-quality paired reads were merged with COPE v1.2.5, and unique nucleotide sequences were defined as clonotypes. MiTCR v1.1 was used to align the clonotypes against IMGT TRBV, TRBD and TRBJ reference segments. The analysis included only V-J combinations with a frequency above 0.0001, which together covered 98% to 99.2% of the repertoires. The TCS score was defined as F50 (clonal expansion) divided by E x V (chaos), with BLOSUM62-based TCRdist calculated between CDR3 peptides within each V-J. Welch's t-statistics and random forest reduced 500 to 650 V-J features to roughly 13, which were used in a naive Bayes classifier (R e1071). No statistical method was used to fix the sample size in advance, and group allocation was not hidden from the investigators. TCR Vbeta CDR3 sequencing of some 140 peripheral blood samples (around 45 ophthalmopathy, 75 or so hyperthyroidism and approximately 17 progressor patients) is reported in the paper.

The sequence is built from TRBV2 and TRBJ2-1; 8 central nucleotides agree with TRBD2. Material: peripheral blood mononuclear cells (PBMCs), obtained at new diagnosis, from a patient treated with antithyroid drugs. The receptor was derived from a woman aged 18-29 years with Graves disease. Donor details come from another sample of the same person, matched by shared clones. The CDR3 region: CASTLRGVHEQFF. The DNA sequence is TGTGCCAGCACCCTGCGGGGGGTTCATGAGCAGTTCTTC.